The rows below give T cell receptor beta chains drawn from one sample of a study of blood T cell repertoires in COVID-19. The repertoire was sequenced with immunoSEQ multiplex PCR; TCRdb's copy has only in-frame clones and lacks some. The data show some 140,000 clones, 70% to 85% seen once. Sequenced material: peripheral blood. Receptors were obtained from a woman aged 55-70 years with acute or convalescent COVID-19. The CDR3 runs from the conserved cysteine through the conserved F or W. Each record gives: clone size, J gene, D gene, V gene, CDR3 DNA, CDR3 protein. The D gene is left open where the match is weak. Size is stated for part of the rows, as once, few or many counts, or as a class when the clone is expanded.

clone_size: once
j_call: TRBJ1-1
d_call: NA
v_call: TRBV19
cdr3_nt: TGTGCCAGTAGTATAGGTCCAGGGGTGAACACTGAAGCTTTCTTT
cdr3_aa: CASSIGPGVNTEAFF

clone_size: once
j_call: TRBJ1-5
d_call: NA
v_call: TRBV24-1
cdr3_nt: TGTGCCACCGCTCATCGACAGAGCAATCAGCCCCAGCATTTT
cdr3_aa: CATAHRQSNQPQHF

clone_size: NA
j_call: TRBJ1-1
d_call: NA
v_call: TRBV7-7
cdr3_nt: TGTGCTAGCAGCCTGACCCCGACGGGTGAGGCTTTCTTT
cdr3_aa: CASSLTPTGEAFF

clone_size: NA
j_call: TRBJ2-5
d_call: NA
v_call: TRBV7-3
cdr3_nt: TGTGCCAGCAGCTTTTCAGGACTTGGAGAGACCCAGTACTTC
cdr3_aa: CASSFSGLGETQYF

clone_size: NA
j_call: TRBJ1-1
d_call: NA
v_call: TRBV23-1
cdr3_nt: TGCGCCAGTACCTTTTTGACAGGTAGGGCTGAAGCTTTCTTT
cdr3_aa: CASTFLTGRAEAFF

clone_size: NA
j_call: TRBJ2-5
d_call: TRBD2
v_call: TRBV6-6
cdr3_nt: TGTGCCAGCAGTCGACGGACTAGCGGGGGGGAGGCGGGGACCCAGTACTTC
cdr3_aa: CASSRRTSGGEAGTQYF

clone_size: many
j_call: TRBJ1-6
d_call: NA
v_call: TRBV3-1/TRBV3-2
cdr3_nt: TGTGCCAGCAGCCACTACAGGGAGAATTCACCCCTCCACTTT
cdr3_aa: CASSHYRENSPLHF

clone_size: NA
j_call: TRBJ1-3
d_call: NA
v_call: TRBV6-5
cdr3_nt: TGTGCCAGTCGAAGCACAGGCTCTGGAAACACCATATATTTT
cdr3_aa: CASRSTGSGNTIYF

clone_size: NA
j_call: TRBJ1-6
d_call: TRBD1
v_call: TRBV2
cdr3_nt: TGTGCCAGCAGGTGGCAGGGGGTTGATTCACCCCTCCACTTT
cdr3_aa: CASRWQGVDSPLHF

clone_size: NA
j_call: TRBJ2-1
d_call: TRBD2
v_call: TRBV5-1
cdr3_nt: TGCGCCAGCAGCCCAACGACTAGCGGGGGGCCCCAGAATGAGCAGTTCTTC
cdr3_aa: CASSPTTSGGPQNEQFF

clone_size: few
j_call: TRBJ1-1
d_call: TRBD1
v_call: TRBV6-6
cdr3_nt: TGTGCCAGCAGTAGAACGGGACAGACGAACACTGAAGCTTTCTTT
cdr3_aa: CASSRTGQTNTEAFF

clone_size: NA
j_call: TRBJ2-1
d_call: TRBD1
v_call: TRBV6-4
cdr3_nt: TGTGCCAGCAGTGACTCTCAGGGGGCGGTGGTTCAGTTCTTC
cdr3_aa: CASSDSQGAVVQFF

clone_size: NA
j_call: TRBJ1-5
d_call: NA
v_call: TRBV5-4
cdr3_nt: TGTGCCAGCAGCTTTTACGAGGGCAATCAGCCCCAGCATTTT
cdr3_aa: CASSFYEGNQPQHF

clone_size: NA
j_call: TRBJ1-2
d_call: TRBD1
v_call: TRBV27
cdr3_nt: TGTGCCAGCAGTTGGGACAGCGGCAACTATGGCTACACCTTC
cdr3_aa: CASSWDSGNYGYTF

clone_size: NA
j_call: TRBJ1-5
d_call: TRBD1
v_call: TRBV5-1
cdr3_nt: TGCGCCAGCAGCCCAGGGGGTCTGAGTCAGCCCCAGCATTTT
cdr3_aa: CASSPGGLSQPQHF

clone_size: NA
j_call: TRBJ1-6
d_call: NA
v_call: TRBV30
cdr3_nt: TGTGCCTGGAGCCCCGGGATCTATAATTCACCCCTCCACTTT
cdr3_aa: CAWSPGIYNSPLHF

clone_size: NA
j_call: TRBJ1-2
d_call: TRBD1
v_call: TRBV5-1
cdr3_nt: TGCGCCAGCAGCGAGGGACAGGGGGAATATGGCTACACCTTC
cdr3_aa: CASSEGQGEYGYTF

clone_size: NA
j_call: TRBJ2-5
d_call: TRBD2
v_call: TRBV5-1
cdr3_nt: TGCGCCAGCAGCGGGGGGACTAGCGGGGGCGAGACCCAGTACTTC
cdr3_aa: CASSGGTSGGETQYF

clone_size: NA
j_call: TRBJ2-4
d_call: TRBD1
v_call: TRBV7-8
cdr3_nt: TGTGCCAGCAGCCCAACCCCACGGGACAGCGAAGCCAAAAACATTCAGTACTTC
cdr3_aa: CASSPTPRDSEAKNIQYF

clone_size: NA
j_call: TRBJ1-1
d_call: NA
v_call: TRBV3-1/TRBV3-2
cdr3_nt: TGTGCCAGCAGCCAACAGACAGTCGCTGAAGCTTTCTTT
cdr3_aa: CASSQQTVAEAFF

clone_size: NA
j_call: TRBJ2-7
d_call: NA
v_call: TRBV3-1/TRBV3-2
cdr3_nt: TGTGCCAGCAGCCTCAGCTCCTACGAGCAGTACTTC
cdr3_aa: CASSLSSYEQYF

clone_size: NA
j_call: TRBJ1-1
d_call: TRBD1
v_call: TRBV6-5
cdr3_nt: TGTGCCAGCAGTTACTCGGGACAGGGAAACACTGAAGCTTTCTTT
cdr3_aa: CASSYSGQGNTEAFF

clone_size: NA
j_call: TRBJ1-3
d_call: NA
v_call: TRBV5-6
cdr3_nt: TGTGCCAGCAGACTGGGACACCTCTCTGGAAACACCATATATTTT
cdr3_aa: CASRLGHLSGNTIYF

clone_size: NA
j_call: TRBJ1-4
d_call: TRBD1
v_call: TRBV5-1
cdr3_nt: TGCGCCAGCAGCGGGATGGGCCTACAGGGGCCGGGTGAAAAACTGTTTTTT
cdr3_aa: CASSGMGLQGPGEKLFF

clone_size: NA
j_call: TRBJ2-4
d_call: NA
v_call: TRBV19
cdr3_nt: TGTGCCAGTAGTACACCCCTAGGGAGCCCACTCCCCAAAAACATTCAGTACTTC
cdr3_aa: CASSTPLGSPLPKNIQYF

clone_size: NA
j_call: TRBJ1-5
d_call: TRBD1
v_call: TRBV2
cdr3_nt: TGTGCCAGCACCGACAGGGCTAGCAATCAGCCCCAGCATTTT
cdr3_aa: CASTDRASNQPQHF

clone_size: NA
j_call: TRBJ2-5
d_call: TRBD2
v_call: TRBV19
cdr3_nt: TGTGCCAGTAGGGGACTAGCGGGGACCGGGGAGACCCAGTACTTC
cdr3_aa: CASRGLAGTGETQYF

clone_size: NA
j_call: TRBJ1-5
d_call: NA
v_call: TRBV7-9
cdr3_nt: TGTGCCAGCAGCTTAACGGGGAAGGGCAATCAGCCCCAGCATTTT
cdr3_aa: CASSLTGKGNQPQHF

clone_size: NA
j_call: TRBJ2-1
d_call: NA
v_call: TRBV6-6
cdr3_nt: TGTGCCAGCAGTTCCCAGGGTAACGGCAATGAGCAGTTCTTC
cdr3_aa: CASSSQGNGNEQFF

clone_size: NA
j_call: TRBJ2-1
d_call: NA
v_call: TRBV30
cdr3_nt: TGTGCCTGGAGCGGAGGGGGACTAATGAATGAGCAGTTCTTC
cdr3_aa: CAWSGGGLMNEQFF

clone_size: NA
j_call: TRBJ1-4
d_call: NA
v_call: TRBV18
cdr3_nt: TGTGCCAGCTCACCACCTCAGGGCGGTGGTGAAAAACTGTTTTTT
cdr3_aa: CASSPPQGGGEKLFF

clone_size: NA
j_call: TRBJ1-3
d_call: NA
v_call: TRBV30
cdr3_nt: TGTGCCTGGACGAAGGGGGAAGACTCTGGAAACACCATATATTTT
cdr3_aa: CAWTKGEDSGNTIYF

clone_size: once
j_call: TRBJ1-1
d_call: TRBD1
v_call: TRBV5-1
cdr3_nt: TGCGCCAGCAGCTCCTTGACAGGGTTTGGTACTGAAGCTTTCTTT
cdr3_aa: CASSSLTGFGTEAFF

clone_size: NA
j_call: TRBJ2-1
d_call: TRBD1
v_call: TRBV11-2
cdr3_nt: TGTGCCAGCAGCACGAGAGGGACAGGGTCGGGGCATGAGCAGTTCTTC
cdr3_aa: CASSTRGTGSGHEQFF

clone_size: NA
j_call: TRBJ1-2
d_call: TRBD1
v_call: TRBV27
cdr3_nt: TGTGCCAGCAGAGGACAGGGGGACTCTAACTATGGCTACACCTTC
cdr3_aa: CASRGQGDSNYGYTF

clone_size: NA
j_call: TRBJ1-5
d_call: NA
v_call: TRBV11-3
cdr3_nt: TGTGCCAGCAGCTTATTTAGGGGGATTAGCAATCAGCCCCAGCATTTT
cdr3_aa: CASSLFRGISNQPQHF

clone_size: few
j_call: TRBJ1-5
d_call: TRBD1
v_call: TRBV30
cdr3_nt: TGTGCCTGGAGTTCGGACAGGGCGCAGCCCCAGCATTTT
cdr3_aa: CAWSSDRAQPQHF

clone_size: NA
j_call: TRBJ1-2
d_call: NA
v_call: TRBV3-1/TRBV3-2
cdr3_nt: TGTGCCAGCAGCCAGAGAACCTCGAGGGCGTCGTATGGCTACACCTTC
cdr3_aa: CASSQRTSRASYGYTF

clone_size: NA
j_call: TRBJ2-1
d_call: NA
v_call: TRBV5-1
cdr3_nt: TGCGCCAGCAGTCCCGTGAGCTCCTACAATGAGCAGTTCTTC
cdr3_aa: CASSPVSSYNEQFF

clone_size: once
j_call: TRBJ1-5
d_call: TRBD1
v_call: TRBV2
cdr3_nt: TGTGCCAGCAGGGACAGGGGATATAGCAATCAGCCCCAGCATTTT
cdr3_aa: CASRDRGYSNQPQHF

clone_size: NA
j_call: TRBJ1-1
d_call: NA
v_call: TRBV19
cdr3_nt: TGTGCCAGTAGTATGGGAACAGGGTTGAACACTGAAGCTTTCTTT
cdr3_aa: CASSMGTGLNTEAFF

clone_size: few
j_call: TRBJ1-5
d_call: TRBD1
v_call: TRBV5-8
cdr3_nt: TGTGCCAGCAGCCATACGGGACAGCTGAGCAATCAGCCCCAGCATTTT
cdr3_aa: CASSHTGQLSNQPQHF

clone_size: NA
j_call: TRBJ1-2
d_call: NA
v_call: TRBV14
cdr3_nt: TGTGCCAGCAGCCGAGGGAGGGGCGACGTCTATGGCTACACCTTC
cdr3_aa: CASSRGRGDVYGYTF